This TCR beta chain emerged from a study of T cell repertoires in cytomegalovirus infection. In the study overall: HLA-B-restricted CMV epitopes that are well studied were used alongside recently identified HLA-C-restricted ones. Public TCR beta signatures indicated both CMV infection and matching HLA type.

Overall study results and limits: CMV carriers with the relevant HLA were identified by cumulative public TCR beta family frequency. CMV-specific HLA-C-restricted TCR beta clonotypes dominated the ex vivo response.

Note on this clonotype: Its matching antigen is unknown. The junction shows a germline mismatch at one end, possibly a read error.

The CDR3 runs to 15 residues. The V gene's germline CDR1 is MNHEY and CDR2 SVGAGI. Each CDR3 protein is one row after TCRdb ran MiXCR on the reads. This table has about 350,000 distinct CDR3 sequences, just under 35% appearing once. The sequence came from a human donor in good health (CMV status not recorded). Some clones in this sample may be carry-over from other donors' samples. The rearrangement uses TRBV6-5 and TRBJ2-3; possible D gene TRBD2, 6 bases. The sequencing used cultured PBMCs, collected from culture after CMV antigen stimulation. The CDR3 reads CASSPYGSLGDMQYF. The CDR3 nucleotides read TGTGCCAGCAGTCCCTACGGGAGTCTTGGCGATATGCAGTATTTT.